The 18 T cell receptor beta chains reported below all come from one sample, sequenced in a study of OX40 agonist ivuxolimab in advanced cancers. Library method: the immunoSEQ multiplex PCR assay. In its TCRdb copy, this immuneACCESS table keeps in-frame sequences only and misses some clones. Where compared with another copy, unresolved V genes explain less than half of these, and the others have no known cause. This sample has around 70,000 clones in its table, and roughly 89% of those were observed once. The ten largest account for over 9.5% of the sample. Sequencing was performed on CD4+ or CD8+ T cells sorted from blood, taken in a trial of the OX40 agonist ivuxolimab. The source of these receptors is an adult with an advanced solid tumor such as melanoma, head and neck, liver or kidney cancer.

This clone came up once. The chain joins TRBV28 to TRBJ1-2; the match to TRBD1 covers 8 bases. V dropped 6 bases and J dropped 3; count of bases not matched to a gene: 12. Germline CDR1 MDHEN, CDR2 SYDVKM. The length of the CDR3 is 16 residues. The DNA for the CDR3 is TGTGCCAGCAGCTCCGGACAGGGAGCAGACCACTATGGCTACACCTTC. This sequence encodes CASSSGQGADHYGYTF.

The CDR3 bases are TGTGCCAGCAGTGCACCCGGGACGAGAAAACTGTTTTTT. Amino acid sequence: CASSAPGTRKLFF. V is TRBV27 and J is TRBJ1-4; D is perhaps TRBD1 (5 bases). The germline gives CDR1 MNHEY, CDR2 SMNVEV (reference sequence). Deletions cut 5 bases from V and 10 bases from J, with 14 bases between. The CDR3 loop spans 13 amino acids.

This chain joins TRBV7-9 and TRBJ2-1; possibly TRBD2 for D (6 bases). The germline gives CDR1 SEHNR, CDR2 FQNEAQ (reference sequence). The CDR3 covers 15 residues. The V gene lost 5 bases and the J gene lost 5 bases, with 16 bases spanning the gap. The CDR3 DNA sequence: TGTGCCAGCAGCCGTATCGGGGGTAAGAACAATGAGCAGTTCTTC. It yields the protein CASSRIGGKNNEQFF.

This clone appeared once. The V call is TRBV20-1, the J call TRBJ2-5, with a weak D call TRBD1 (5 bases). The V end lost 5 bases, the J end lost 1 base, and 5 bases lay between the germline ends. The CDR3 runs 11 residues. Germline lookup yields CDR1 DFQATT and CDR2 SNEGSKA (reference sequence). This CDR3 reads CSAGAQETQYF. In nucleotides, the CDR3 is TGCAGTGCTGGGGCCCAAGAGACCCAGTACTTC.

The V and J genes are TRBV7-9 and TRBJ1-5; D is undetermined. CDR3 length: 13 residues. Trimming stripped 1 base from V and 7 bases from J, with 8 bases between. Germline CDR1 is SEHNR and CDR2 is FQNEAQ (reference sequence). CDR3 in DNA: TGTGCCAGCAGCTTAGGGGTGAGCCAGCCCCAGCATTTT. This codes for CASSLGVSQPQHF.

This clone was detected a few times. This CDR3 is CASSPPRGPLHF. The CDR3 DNA follows: TGTGCCAGCAGTCCCCCACGGGGGCCCCTCCACTTT. V usage is TRBV28 and J usage is TRBJ1-6; D is perhaps TRBD1 (5 bases). The CDR3 loop spans 12 amino acids. V lost 5 bases and J 13 bases, leaving 12 bases between the germline ends. Germline CDR1 is MDHEN and CDR2 is SYDVKM.

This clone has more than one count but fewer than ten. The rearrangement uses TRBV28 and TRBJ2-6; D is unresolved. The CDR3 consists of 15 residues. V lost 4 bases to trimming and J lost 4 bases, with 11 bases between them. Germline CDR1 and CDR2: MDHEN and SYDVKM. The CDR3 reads CASSSVLSGANVLTF. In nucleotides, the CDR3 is TGTGCCAGCAGTTCAGTGCTATCGGGGGCCAACGTCCTGACTTTC.

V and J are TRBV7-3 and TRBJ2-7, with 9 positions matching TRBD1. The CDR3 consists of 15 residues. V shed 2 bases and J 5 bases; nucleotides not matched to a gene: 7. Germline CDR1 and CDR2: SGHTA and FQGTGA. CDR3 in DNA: TGTGCCAGCAGCTTAGCCGGGACAGGGCCCCACGAGCAGTACTTC. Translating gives CASSLAGTGPHEQYF.

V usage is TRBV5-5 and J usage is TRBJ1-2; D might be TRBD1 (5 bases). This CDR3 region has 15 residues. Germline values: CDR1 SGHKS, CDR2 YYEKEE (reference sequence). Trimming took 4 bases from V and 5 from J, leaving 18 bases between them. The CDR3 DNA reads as TGTGCCAGCAGCCAGGGACCTACCTCACCTTATGGCTACACCTTC. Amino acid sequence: CASSQGPTSPYGYTF.

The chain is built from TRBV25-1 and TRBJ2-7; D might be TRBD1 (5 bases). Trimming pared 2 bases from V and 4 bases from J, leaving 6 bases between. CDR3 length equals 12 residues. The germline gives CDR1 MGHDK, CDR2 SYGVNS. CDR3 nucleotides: TGTGCCAGCAGTGAACAGGGATACGAGCAGTACTTC. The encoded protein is CASSEQGYEQYF.

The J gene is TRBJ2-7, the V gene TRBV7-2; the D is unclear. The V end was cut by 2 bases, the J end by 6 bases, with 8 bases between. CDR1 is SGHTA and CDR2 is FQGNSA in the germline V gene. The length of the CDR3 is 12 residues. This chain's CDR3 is CASSLLRAEQYF. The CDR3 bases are TGTGCCAGCAGCTTATTAAGGGCCGAGCAGTACTTC.

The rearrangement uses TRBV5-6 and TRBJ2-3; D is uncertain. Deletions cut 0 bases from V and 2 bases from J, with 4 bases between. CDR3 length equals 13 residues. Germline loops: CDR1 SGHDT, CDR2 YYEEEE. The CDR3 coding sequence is TGTGCCAGCAGCTTGGGGGACACAGATACGCAGTATTTT. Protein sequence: CASSLGDTDTQYF.

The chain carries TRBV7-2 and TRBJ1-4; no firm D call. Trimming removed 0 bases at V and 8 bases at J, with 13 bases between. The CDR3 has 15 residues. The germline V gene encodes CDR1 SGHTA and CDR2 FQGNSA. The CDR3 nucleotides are TGTGCCAGCAGCTTAGCGCTGTCAGGCCGGGAAAAACTGTTTTTT. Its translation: CASSLALSGREKLFF.

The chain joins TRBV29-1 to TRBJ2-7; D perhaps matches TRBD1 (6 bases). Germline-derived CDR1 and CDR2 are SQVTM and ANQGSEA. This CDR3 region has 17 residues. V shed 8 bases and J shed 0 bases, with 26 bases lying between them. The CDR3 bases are TGCAGCACCGCAGGGGTGGGGACCGGAGGCGGCTCCTACGAGCAGTACTTC. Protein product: CSTAGVGTGGGSYEQYF.

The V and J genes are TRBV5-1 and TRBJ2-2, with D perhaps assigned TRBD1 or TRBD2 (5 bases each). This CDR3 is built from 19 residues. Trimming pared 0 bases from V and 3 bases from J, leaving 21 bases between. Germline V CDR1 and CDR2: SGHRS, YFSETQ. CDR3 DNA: TGCGCCAGCAGCTTGGGTCTCCTCCCGGGACCTCGTCACACCGGGGAGCTGTTTTTT. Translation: CASSLGLLPGPRHTGELFF.

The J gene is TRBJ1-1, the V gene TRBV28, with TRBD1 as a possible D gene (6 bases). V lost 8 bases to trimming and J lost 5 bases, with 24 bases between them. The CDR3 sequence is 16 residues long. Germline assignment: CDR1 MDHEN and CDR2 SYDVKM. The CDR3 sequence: CASLQLLGRGRTEAFF. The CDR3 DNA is TGTGCCAGCTTACAACTACTCGGCAGGGGCCGGACTGAAGCTTTCTTT.

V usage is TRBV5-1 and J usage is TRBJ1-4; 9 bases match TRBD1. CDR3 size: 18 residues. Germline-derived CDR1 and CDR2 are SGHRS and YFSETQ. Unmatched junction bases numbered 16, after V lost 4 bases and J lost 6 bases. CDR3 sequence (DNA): TGCGCCAGCAGCCGACTCGCTAGGACAGGGGCTTTAGATGAAAAACTGTTTTTT. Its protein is CASSRLARTGALDEKLFF.

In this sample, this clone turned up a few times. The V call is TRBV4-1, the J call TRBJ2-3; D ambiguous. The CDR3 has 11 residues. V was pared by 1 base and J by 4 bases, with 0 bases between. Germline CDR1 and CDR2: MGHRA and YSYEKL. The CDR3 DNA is TGCGCCAGCAGCCAAGCAGATACGCAGTATTTT. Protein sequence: CASSQADTQYF.